Below are 23 T cell receptor beta chains sequenced from a single sample in a study of T cell repertoires and leukemia-associated antigens. Their antigens remain unidentified. Using its own MiXCR run on the 5' RACE reads, TCRdb lists one record per CDR3 protein. The data contain 11,000 to 15,000 distinct CDR3 sequences, 39% of them seen just once; the ten biggest clones take up 7.5% to 10%. The sequencing input was CD3+ T cells sorted from blood and cultured. Source of these receptors: a female donor in good health.

In this sample, this clonotype turned up many times. A much larger clone lies one base from this, so it may be a read error. A read error is likely, as this CDR3 ends without the conserved phenylalanine or tryptophan. The V and J genes are TRBV12-3 or TRBV12-4 and TRBJ2-7; D remains unclear. The CDR3 covers 11 residues. Deletions cut 5 bases from V and 7 bases from J, with 9 bases between. This CDR3 is CASSRVGEQYL. DNA of the CDR3: TGTGCCAGCAGTAGGGTGGGTGAGCAGTACCTC.

In this sample, this clonotype is medium-sized (0.01 to 0.1%). The chain is built from TRBV12-3 or TRBV12-4 and TRBJ2-3; the D is unclear. The CDR3 runs 14 residues. V dropped 5 bases and J dropped 0 bases, with 9 bases sitting between them. In nucleotides, the CDR3 is TGTGCCAGCAGTCTTGGACCTAGCACAGATACGCAGTATTTT. It specifies CASSLGPSTDTQYF.

This clonotype was seen just once. The chain carries TRBV12-3 or TRBV12-4 and TRBJ1-5; unclear D gene. Trimming stripped 2 bases from V and 2 bases from J, with 10 bases between. CDR3 length: 15 residues. The CDR3 spells CASSLHVGGNQPQHF. The CDR3 DNA follows: TGTGCCAGCAGTTTACATGTGGGCGGCAATCAGCCCCAGCATTTT.

In this sample, this clonotype turned up many times. A much larger clonotype is one base distant, so this may be a read error. The chain has TRBV6-5 and TRBJ2-7; 7 nucleotides match TRBD2. The CDR3 consists of 15 residues. Germline lookup yields CDR1 MNHEY and CDR2 SVGAGI. The CDR3 reads CAGSRGGEGPYEQYF. The CDR3 region has the DNA TGTGCCGGCAGCCGGGGAGGGGAGGGGCCCTACGAGCAGTACTTC.

This clonotype was counted many times. V gene TRBV5-4 combines with J gene TRBJ2-5, with D unclear. Per the germline V gene, CDR1 is SGHNT and CDR2 is YYREEE (reference sequence). The CDR3 covers 12 residues. V lost 0 bases to trimming and J lost 5 bases, with 5 bases between them. CDR3 sequence reads: CASSLDLETQYF. DNA of the CDR3: TGTGCCAGCAGCTTGGATCTCGAGACCCAGTACTTC.

The chain couples TRBV5-1 to TRBJ2-1; D gene ambiguous. The CDR3 spans 13 residues. Trimming stripped 6 bases from V and 3 bases from J, with 10 bases between. From germline, CDR1 is SGHRS and CDR2 YFSETQ. The CDR3 is CASTRPGYNEQFF. CDR3 coding DNA: TGCGCCAGCACAAGACCCGGCTACAATGAGCAGTTCTTC.

Judged by abundance, this clonotype is medium-sized. The chain joins TRBV5-1 to TRBJ2-7, with a possible D match to TRBD2 (8 bases). Germline CDR1 SGHRS, CDR2 YFSETQ. The CDR3 extends over 15 amino acids. V lost 4 bases, J lost 6 bases, and 20 bases lay in between. The CDR3: CASSPGGTAHTEQYF. CDR3 sequence (DNA): TGCGCCAGCAGCCCGGGGGGGACAGCCCACACCGAGCAGTACTTC.

The chain has TRBV6-2 or TRBV6-3 and TRBJ2-2; TRBD1 matches 8 bases. The CDR3 is made up of 15 amino acids. Germline V CDR1 and CDR2: MNHEY, SVGEGT. V lost 5 bases to trimming and J lost 3 bases; unmatched junction nucleotides: 5. As DNA, the CDR3 is TGTGCCAGCAGTATCAGGGGGCGCGACACCGGGGAGCTGTTTTTT. Protein: CASSIRGRDTGELFF.

Points on this clonotype: Mismatch with germline at one junction end may stem from a read error. The chain combines TRBV7-3 with TRBJ2-2; 9 nucleotides align to TRBD2. The CDR3 consists of 16 residues. Germline CDR1 reads SGHTA; CDR2 reads FQGTGA. CDR3 in DNA: TGTACCAGCAGCCCCGGGACTAGCAAGAGCACCGGGGAGCTGTTTTTT. Residues: CTSSPGTSKSTGELFF.

By sample share, this clonotype is medium-sized (0.01 to 0.1%). The genes are TRBV12-3 or TRBV12-4 and TRBJ2-6, with TRBD2 identical over 8 bases. The CDR3 has 21 amino acids. With 1 base clipped from V and 0 bases from J, the junction kept 14 bases outside the gene matches. CDR3 DNA: TGTGCCAGCAGTTTAGTAATATTCCTACGGGGGACTAGCTCTGGGGCCAACGTCCTGACTTTC. Encoded protein: CASSLVIFLRGTSSGANVLTF.

The V and J genes are TRBV5-4 and TRBJ2-7; maybe TRBD2 (6 bases). The CDR3 runs to 16 residues. Germline values: CDR1 SGHNT, CDR2 YYREEE (reference sequence). V lost 1 base, J lost 0 bases, and 14 bases lay in between. This CDR3 reads CASSLIIGRSSYEQYF. CDR3 in DNA: TGTGCCAGCAGCTTGATCATTGGGAGGAGCTCCTACGAGCAGTACTTC.

Of note for this clonotype: A read error may be the cause here, since a much bigger clone is one base away. The chain combines TRBV7-3 with TRBJ2-1; D may be TRBD2 (6 bases). Germline V gene lookup returns CDR1 SGHTA and CDR2 FQGTGA. The CDR3 extends over 16 amino acids. The CDR3 here is CASSPTRLETYNERFF. The CDR3 DNA is TGTGCCAGCAGCCCCACCCGACTAGAGACCTACAATGAGCGGTTCTTC.

This clonotype is labeled medium-sized. The chain combines TRBV20-1 with TRBJ2-1; 7 positions agree with TRBD2. The V gene end was trimmed by 0 bases and the J gene end by 0 bases; junction bases not matched to a gene: 20. There are 21 residues in the CDR3. Germline lookup yields CDR1 DFQATT and CDR2 SNEGSKA (reference sequence). This CDR3 reads CSARDRFGGRTPDGSYNEQFF. For the CDR3, the DNA is TGCAGTGCTAGAGATCGGTTTGGCGGGAGAACCCCCGACGGCTCCTACAATGAGCAGTTCTTC.

CDR3 in DNA: TGCGCCAGCAGCCAAGAGTATACCGGAACATACACAGATACGCAGTATTTT. It codes for CASSQEYTGTYTDTQYF. V gene TRBV4-3 combines with J gene TRBJ2-3; D gene ambiguous. The CDR3 runs 17 residues. Trimming took off 0 bases at V and 2 bases at J, with 15 bases between the two ends. Per the germline V gene, CDR1 is LGHNA and CDR2 is YSLEER.

By share of the sample, this clonotype is medium-sized. This chain uses TRBV20-1 with TRBJ2-1; TRBD2 matches at 8 bases. V lost 6 bases to trimming and J lost 3 bases; unmatched junction nucleotides: 10. The CDR3 sequence is 15 residues long. Germline CDR1 DFQATT, CDR2 SNEGSKA (reference sequence). The CDR3 region is CSAGTGLGDYNEQFF. CDR3 in DNA: TGCAGTGCCGGGACGGGACTAGGGGACTACAATGAGCAGTTCTTC.

The chain has TRBV28 and TRBJ1-3, with D unclear. This CDR3 contains 11 residues. Germline CDR1 reads MDHEN; CDR2 reads SYDVKM. V was clipped by 7 bases and J by 6 bases, with 7 bases between them. The CDR3 region is CASTDSNTIYF. CDR3 bases: TGTGCCAGCACCGACTCAAACACCATATATTTT.

Relative to its sample, this clonotype is medium-sized. This chain connects TRBV15 to TRBJ2-2; D not resolved. V shed 5 bases and J shed 1 base, with 5 bases lying between them. This CDR3 contains 13 residues. Germline CDR1 LNHNV, CDR2 YYDKDF (reference sequence). CDR3 sequence: CATSLRNTGELFF. The CDR3 DNA is TGTGCCACCAGCCTCAGGAACACCGGGGAGCTGTTTTTT.

In this sample, this clonotype turned up a few times. The rearrangement joins TRBV12-3 or TRBV12-4 to TRBJ2-1, with D maybe TRBD2 (5 bases). V lost 0 bases and J lost 3, with 15 bases in between. This CDR3 region has 17 residues. CDR3 residues: CASSLARGRADYNEQFF. The CDR3 DNA follows: TGTGCCAGCAGTTTAGCGCGAGGGCGGGCCGACTACAATGAGCAGTTCTTC.

This clonotype was recorded many times. This sequence joins TRBV20-1 and TRBJ2-5; D remains ambiguous. V lost 0 bases and J 5 bases, leaving 19 bases between the germline ends. Germline V lookup: CDR1 DFQATT, CDR2 SNEGSKA (reference sequence). The CDR3 spans 16 residues. The CDR3 nucleotides read TGCAGTGCTAGAGATAATTTAAGGGCGGACGGGGAGACCCAGTACTTC. It codes for CSARDNLRADGETQYF.

The table lists this clonotype with many counts. The chain is built from TRBV7-2 and TRBJ2-1; tentatively, D is TRBD2 (6 bases). CDR3 size: 15 residues. Germline V gene lookup returns CDR1 SGHTA and CDR2 FQGNSA. Trimming cost V 4 bases and J 10 bases, with 20 bases left between them. The CDR3 loop is CASSSLPGPGVEQFF. In DNA, the CDR3 is TGTGCCAGCAGCTCCCTCCCGGGACCGGGGGTCGAGCAGTTCTTC.

This clonotype was seen ten or more times. The chain combines TRBV3-1 with TRBJ2-5, with D maybe TRBD1 (6 bases). Trimming took 0 bases from V and 2 from J, leaving 7 bases between them. This CDR3 contains 14 residues. Germline CDR1 LGHDT, CDR2 YNNKEL (reference sequence). The CDR3 protein is CASSQEGGQETQYF. As DNA, the CDR3 is TGTGCCAGCAGCCAAGAAGGGGGACAAGAGACCCAGTACTTC.

This clonotype was seen many times. The chain combines TRBV5-8 with TRBJ2-7; 10 nucleotides match TRBD2. This CDR3 region has 14 residues. The J segment lost 4 bases and the V segment lost 1 base, leaving 2 bases of the junction unmatched. Germline V gene data show CDR1 as SGHTS and CDR2 as YDEGEE. CDR3 nucleotides: TGTGCCAGCAGCTTGACTAGCGGGATATACGAGCAGTACTTC. Protein product: CASSLTSGIYEQYF.

V is TRBV3-1 and J is TRBJ2-7; 13 bases align to TRBD2. CDR1 and CDR2 (germline): LGHDT, YNNKEL (reference sequence). J was trimmed by 3 bases and V by 0 bases; bases with no gene match: 5. The CDR3 is made up of 17 amino acids. The CDR3 is CASSQDTGTSGVYEQYF. CDR3 nucleotide sequence: TGTGCCAGCAGCCAAGATACCGGGACTAGCGGGGTCTACGAGCAGTACTTC.